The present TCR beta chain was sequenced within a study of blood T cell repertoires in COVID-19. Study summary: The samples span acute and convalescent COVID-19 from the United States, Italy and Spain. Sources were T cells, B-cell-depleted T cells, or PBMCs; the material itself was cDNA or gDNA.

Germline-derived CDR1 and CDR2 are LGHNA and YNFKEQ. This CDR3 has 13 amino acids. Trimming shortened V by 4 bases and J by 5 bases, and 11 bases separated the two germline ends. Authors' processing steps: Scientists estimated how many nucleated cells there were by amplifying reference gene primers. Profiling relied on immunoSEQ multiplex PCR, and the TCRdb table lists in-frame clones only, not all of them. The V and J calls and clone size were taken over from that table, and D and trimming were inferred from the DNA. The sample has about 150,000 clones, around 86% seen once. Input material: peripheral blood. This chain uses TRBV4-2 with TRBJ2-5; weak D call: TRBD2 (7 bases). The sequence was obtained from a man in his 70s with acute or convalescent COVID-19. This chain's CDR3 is CASSLEGGETQYF. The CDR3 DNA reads TGTGCCAGCAGCCTAGAGGGGGGGGAGACCCAGTACTTC.